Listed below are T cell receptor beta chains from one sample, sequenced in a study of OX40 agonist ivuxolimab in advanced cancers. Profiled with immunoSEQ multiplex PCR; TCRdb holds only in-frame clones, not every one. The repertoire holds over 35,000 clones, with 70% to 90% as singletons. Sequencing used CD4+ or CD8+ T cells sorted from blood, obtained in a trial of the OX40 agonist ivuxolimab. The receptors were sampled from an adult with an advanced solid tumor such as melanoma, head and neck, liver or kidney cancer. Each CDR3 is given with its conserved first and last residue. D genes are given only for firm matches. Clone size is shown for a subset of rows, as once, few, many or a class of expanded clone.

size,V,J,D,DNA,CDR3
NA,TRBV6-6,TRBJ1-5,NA,TGTGCCAGCAGTCCTGTTAGGGACAGCAATCAGCCCCAGCATTTT,CASSPVRDSNQPQHF
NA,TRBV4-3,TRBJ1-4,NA,TGCGCCAGCAGCCCCAGGGAAGGGAATGAAAAACTGTTTTTT,CASSPREGNEKLFF
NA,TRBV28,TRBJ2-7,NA,TGTGCCAGCAGCCTTAAGGACCGTGAGCAGTACTTC,CASSLKDREQYF
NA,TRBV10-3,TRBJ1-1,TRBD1,TGTGCCATCACTCCAGGGATGGGGGACAGTGAAGCTTTCTTT,CAITPGMGDSEAFF
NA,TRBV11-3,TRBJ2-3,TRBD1,TGTGCCAGCAGCTTCGGTACAGGGGTTCCCCTAGATACGCAGTATTTT,CASSFGTGVPLDTQYF
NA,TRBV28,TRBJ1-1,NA,TGTGCCAGCAGAGAGGCAGGGCTAAGCGTCTTTACTGAAGCTTTCTTT,CASREAGLSVFTEAFF
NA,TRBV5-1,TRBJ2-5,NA,TGCGCCAGCAGAGGTTGGGGCCCACAAGAGACCCAGTACTTC,CASRGWGPQETQYF
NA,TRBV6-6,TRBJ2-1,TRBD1,TGTGCCAGCAGAAAGGGACAGACGTACAATGAGCAGTTCTTC,CASRKGQTYNEQFF
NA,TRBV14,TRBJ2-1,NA,TGTGCCAGCAGCCAAGAATTCCGCGGGTCACGGAATGAGCAGTTCTTC,CASSQEFRGSRNEQFF
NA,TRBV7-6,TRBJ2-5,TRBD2,TGTGCCAGCAGCTTAAGGTCTAGCGGGGCCCCTCGGGAGACCCAGTACTTC,CASSLRSSGAPRETQYF
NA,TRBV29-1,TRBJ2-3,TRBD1,TGCAGCGTTATGGGGCCCCTGACAGGGGCCGATCGCACAGATACGCAGTATTTT,CSVMGPLTGADRTDTQYF
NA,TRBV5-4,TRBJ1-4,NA,TGTGCCAGCAGCTTGGGGTCAGAAAAACTGTTTTTT,CASSLGSEKLFF
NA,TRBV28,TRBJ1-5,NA,TGTGCCAGCAGTTCGGGGCGATATAGCAATCAGCCCCAGCATTTT,CASSSGRYSNQPQHF
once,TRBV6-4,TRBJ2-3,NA,TGTGCCAGCAGTGACGGACGGGCGAGCACAGATACGCAGTATTTT,CASSDGRASTDTQYF
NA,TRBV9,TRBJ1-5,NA,TGTGCCAGCAGCGTAGATGGGGAAGGCAATCAGCCCCAGCATTTT,CASSVDGEGNQPQHF
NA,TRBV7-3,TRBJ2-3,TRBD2,TGTGCCAGCAGCTTGCTGGGGGGGGGCACAGATACGCAGTATTTT,CASSLLGGGTDTQYF
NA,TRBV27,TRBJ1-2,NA,TGTGCCAGCAGAGCCGACCCGGGCCGGACCTTCTATGGCTACACCTTC,CASRADPGRTFYGYTF
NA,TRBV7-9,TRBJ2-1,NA,TGTGCCAGCAGCTATACCTGGGGGGGCCCGGAACCGAATGAGCAGTTCTTC,CASSYTWGGPEPNEQFF
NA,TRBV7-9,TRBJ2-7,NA,TGTGCCAGCAGGCCCCTCGAGGGCGGCGAGCAGTACTTC,CASRPLEGGEQYF
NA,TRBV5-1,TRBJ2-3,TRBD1,TGCGCCAGCAGATGGACAGGGGGAAGCACAGATACGCAGTATTTT,CASRWTGGSTDTQYF
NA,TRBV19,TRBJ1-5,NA,TGTGCCAGTAGCCTCCGGGCAGAACGGCAACAGCCCCAGCATTTT,CASSLRAERQQPQHF
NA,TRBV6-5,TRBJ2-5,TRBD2,TGTGCCAGCAGCCACGAGGGAGCGGGACAAGAGACCCAGTACTTC,CASSHEGAGQETQYF
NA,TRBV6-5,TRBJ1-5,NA,TGTGCCAGCAGTTTCAGGGCAGGTCAGCCCCAGCATTTT,CASSFRAGQPQHF
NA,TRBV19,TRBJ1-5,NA,TGTGCCAGTAGTATACCACTTAGCAATCAGCCCCAGCATTTT,CASSIPLSNQPQHF
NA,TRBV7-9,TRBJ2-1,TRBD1,TGTGCCAGCAGCTTCTCCGGGACAGGGGCCCATGAGCAGTTCTTC,CASSFSGTGAHEQFF
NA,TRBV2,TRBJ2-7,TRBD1,TGTGCCAGCAGAGCCGGGACAGGAGCCTACGAGCAGTACTTC,CASRAGTGAYEQYF
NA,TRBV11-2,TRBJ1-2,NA,TGTGCCAGCAGCTTAGAGGCAGGAGGCGATGGCTACACCTTC,CASSLEAGGDGYTF
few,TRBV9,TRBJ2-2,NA,TGTGCCAGCTCCGAGGGGTCCGGGGAGCTGTTTTTT,CASSEGSGELFF
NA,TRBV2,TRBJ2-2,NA,TGTGCCAGCAGTGAAGGCGTAGGGGGCACCGGGGAGCTGTTTTTT,CASSEGVGGTGELFF
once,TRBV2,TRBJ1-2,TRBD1,TGTGCCAGCAACCCGGGACAGGGTTATTTGTTCTATGGCTACACCTTC,CASNPGQGYLFYGYTF
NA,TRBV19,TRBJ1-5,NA,TGTGCCAGTAAATTCAGGCAGGTAGGGAGCAATCAGCCCCAGCATTTT,CASKFRQVGSNQPQHF
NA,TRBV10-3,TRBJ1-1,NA,TGTGCCATCAGTGAGTACCGGGGCTCCCGGACTGAAGCTTTCTTT,CAISEYRGSRTEAFF
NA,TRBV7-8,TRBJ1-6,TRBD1,TGTGCCAGCAGCCAGGAGGAGGGGACAGGAAATTCACCCCTCCACTTT,CASSQEEGTGNSPLHF
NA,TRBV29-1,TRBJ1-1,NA,TGCAGTTCCCCGGGACACAAGAACACTGAAGCTTTCTTT,CSSPGHKNTEAFF
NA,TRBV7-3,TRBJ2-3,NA,TGTGCCAGCAGCTTAAAGCGCATCACAATTCAGGGTTCGGATACGCAGTATTTT,CASSLKRITIQGSDTQYF
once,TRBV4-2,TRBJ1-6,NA,TGTGCCAGCAGCCAAGGGGGAGACGAAGGGGCGCAGACCATCCACCCCACTGGTAATTCACCCCTCCACTTT,CASSQGGDEGAQTIHPTGNSPLHF
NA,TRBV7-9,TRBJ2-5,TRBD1,TGTGCCAGCAGCGGCGACAGGGATAGGCAAGAGACCCAGTACTTC,CASSGDRDRQETQYF
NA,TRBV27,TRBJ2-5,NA,TGTGCCAGCTTTCCGGCGGGGAACATGGGGACCCAGTACTTC,CASFPAGNMGTQYF
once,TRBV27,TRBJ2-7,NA,TGTGCCAGCAGTTTAGGGGGCTCCTACGAGCAGTACTTC,CASSLGGSYEQYF
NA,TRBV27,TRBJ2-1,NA,TGTGCCAGCAGTCTAGGGGGGGCTGAGCAGTTCTTC,CASSLGGAEQFF
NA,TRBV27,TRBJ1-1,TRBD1,TGTGCCAGCAGTTTAACAGGGGGCATGAACACTGAAGCTTTCTTT,CASSLTGGMNTEAFF
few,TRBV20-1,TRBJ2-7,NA,TGCAGTGCTAGGAACGGAGGGTTCTACTTC,CSARNGGFYF
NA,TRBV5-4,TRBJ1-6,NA,TGTGCCAGCAGCTCGGCCGCCCCAGTCTCACCCCTCCACTTT,CASSSAAPVSPLHF
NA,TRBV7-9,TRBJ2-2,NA,TGTGCCAGCAGCCCGCCAACAGTGAACACCGGGGAGCTGTTTTTT,CASSPPTVNTGELFF
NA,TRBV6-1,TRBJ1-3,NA,TGTGCCAGCAGTGACGGGCTCTCTGGAAACACCATATATTTT,CASSDGLSGNTIYF
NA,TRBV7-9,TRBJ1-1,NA,TGTGCCAGCAGCTTATCTCCATCCACCACTGAAGCTTTCTTT,CASSLSPSTTEAFF
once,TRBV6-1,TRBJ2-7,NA,TGTGCCAGCAGTGAAGGCAGGTTCAGCTCCTACGAGCAGTACTTC,CASSEGRFSSYEQYF